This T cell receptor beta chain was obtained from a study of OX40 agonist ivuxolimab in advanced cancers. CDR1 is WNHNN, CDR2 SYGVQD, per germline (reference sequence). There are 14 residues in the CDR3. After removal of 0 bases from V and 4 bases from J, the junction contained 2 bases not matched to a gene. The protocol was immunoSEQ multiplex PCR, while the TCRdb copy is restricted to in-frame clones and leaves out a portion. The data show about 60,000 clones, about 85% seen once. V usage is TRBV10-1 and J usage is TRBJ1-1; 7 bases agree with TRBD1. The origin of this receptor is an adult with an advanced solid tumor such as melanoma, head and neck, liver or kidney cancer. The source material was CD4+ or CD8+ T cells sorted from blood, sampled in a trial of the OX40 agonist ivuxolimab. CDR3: CASSESGGGTEAFF. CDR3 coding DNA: TGCGCCAGCAGTGAGTCAGGGGGCGGCACTGAAGCTTTCTTT.